The 7 T cell receptor beta chains in this list originate from one sample, sequenced in a study of shared clonotypes between healthy human individuals (dated by TCRdb to the early 2020s). Library preparation was by the immunoSEQ multiplex PCR assay. The table comes from immuneACCESS by way of TCRdb, which keeps in-frame sequences with V and J called. Part of the clones is missing from these tables; in studies checked, under half for an unresolved V gene and the rest for unknown reasons. The sample table records hundreds of thousands of clones; roughly three quarters of these occur just once. The ten largest clones take up about 11% of the sample. Sequencing input: PBMCs. These receptors were collected from a woman aged 40 to 49 in good health. Some clones in this sample may be carry-over from other donors' samples.

The chain joins TRBV9 to TRBJ2-5, with 10 nucleotides matching TRBD1. Germline V lookup: CDR1 SGDLS, CDR2 YYNGEE. This CDR3 comprises 16 residues. V trimming: 3 bases; J trimming: 2 bases; junction bases outside the gene matches: 7. The CDR3 DNA is TGTGCCAGCAGCGAGCCGACAGGGGGCTTGCAAGAGACCCAGTACTTC. This translates into CASSEPTGGLQETQYF.

On this clone itself: The final CDR3 position lacks the conserved phenylalanine or tryptophan, pointing to a likely read error. The DNA is omitted, as the CDR3 cannot be located on it reliably, and the CDR3 follows TCRdb's listing. This chain uses TRBV23-1 with TRBJ2-7; TRBD2 reflects the table's D call only, with no check against the DNA. TRBV23-1 is an ORF; its function is uncertain. The CDR3 length equals 10 residues, ends included. The CDR3 spells CASSQRVLCI.

The rearrangement joins TRBV2 to TRBJ1-1; maybe TRBD1 (5 bases). Germline values: CDR1 SNHLY, CDR2 FYNNEI. V was cut by 7 bases and J by 4 bases, with 13 bases left in between. The CDR3 runs 13 residues. CDR3 sequence (DNA): TGTGCCAGCAACGAAATGCAGGGCACTGAAGCTTTCTTT. Protein: CASNEMQGTEAFF.

For the CDR3, the DNA is TGTGCCAGCTCACTCTTCTCAGGGGGCGGAAGTACTGAAGCTTTCTTT. Residues: CASSLFSGGGSTEAFF. The gene calls are TRBV18 and TRBJ1-1; TRBD1 agrees at 8 bases. The CDR3 is 16 residues long. CDR1 KGHSH and CDR2 LQKENI come from the germline V gene. J lost 5 bases, V lost 4 bases, and 12 bases had no gene match.

The chain couples TRBV5-8 to TRBJ2-1; D might be TRBD1 (7 bases). The ends were cut back, 0 bases at V and 1 base at J, with 11 bases in the middle. The CDR3 is 16 residues long. In germline, CDR1 is SGHTS, CDR2 YDEGEE. CDR3 sequence reads: CASSLAGGRSYNEQFF. CDR3 coding DNA: TGTGCCAGCAGCTTGGCAGGGGGGAGGTCCTACAATGAGCAGTTCTTC.

V gene TRBV4-1 combines with J gene TRBJ2-1; no firm D call. The germline gives CDR1 MGHRA, CDR2 YSYEKL. The CDR3 totals 17 residues. Trimming cost V 4 bases and J 2 bases, with 18 bases left between them. CDR3 sequence (DNA): TGCGCCAGCAGCCCTTCAGAACCGCCCGAGCCCTACAATGAGCAGTTCTTC. This codes for CASSPSEPPEPYNEQFF.

This clone has just a few counts. This sequence joins TRBV10-3 and TRBJ2-7, with TRBD2 as a possible D gene (6 bases). Trimming stripped 5 bases from V and 3 bases from J, with 11 bases between. This CDR3 region has 13 residues. CDR1 is ENHRY, CDR2 SYGVKD, per germline. DNA of the CDR3: TGTGCCATCAGTATGGGGGGAAACTACGAGCAGTACTTC. Its protein is CAISMGGNYEQYF.